These 10 T cell receptor beta chains originate from one sample sequenced in a study of T cell changes during pregnancy in multiple sclerosis. TCRdb keeps only in-frame clones here, not all; method: immunoSEQ multiplex PCR. Of 90,000 or so clones listed, roughly 90% are singletons. The sequences come from peripheral blood, collected in the first trimester of pregnancy. The receptors stem from a female donor with multiple sclerosis, enrolled in a pregnancy study.

J is TRBJ1-1 and V is TRBV27; D is undetermined. The CDR3 is 12 amino acids. V was trimmed by 4 bases and J by 9 bases, leaving 12 bases between them. CDR1 MNHEY and CDR2 SMNVEV come from the germline V gene (reference sequence). In nucleotides, the CDR3 is TGTGCCAGCAGTTCTCGGGTCGGTAAAGCTTTCTTT. This encodes CASSSRVGKAFF.

The V and J genes are TRBV5-1 and TRBJ2-6; 8 nucleotides agree with TRBD1. J lost 2 bases, V lost 1 base, and 8 bases had no gene match. CDR1 and CDR2 from the germline V gene are SGHRS and YFSETQ. CDR3 length: 18 residues. The CDR3 DNA follows: TGCGCCAGCAGCTTGACCGCGGCAGGGGGCGCTGGGGCCAACGTCCTGACTTTC. This encodes CASSLTAAGGAGANVLTF. The full variable domain, rest sourced from reference TRBV5-1 and TRBJ2-6, is KAGVTQTPRYLIKTRGQQVTLSCSPISGHRSVSWYQQTPGQGLQFLFEYFSETQRNKGNFPGRFSGRQFSNSRSEMNVSTLELGDSALYLCASSLTAAGGAGANVLTFGAGSRLTVL.

This rearrangement joins TRBV5-1 to TRBJ2-7, with D possibly TRBD2 on 6 matching bases. There are 13 residues in the CDR3. Per germline, CDR1 SGHRS and CDR2 YFSETQ. Trimming shortened V by 4 bases and J by 8 bases, and 16 bases separated the two germline ends. The CDR3 nucleotides read TGCGCCAGCAGCCCGGGGGTACTGATGAAGCAGTACTTC. Amino acid sequence: CASSPGVLMKQYF.

This clone was picked up one time. The chain recombines TRBV11-2 with TRBJ2-5; a weak D match, TRBD2 (6 bases). The V gene lost 6 bases and the J gene lost 3 bases, with 11 bases spanning the gap. Looked up from germline, CDR1 is SGHAT and CDR2 is FQNNGV. CDR3 size: 13 residues. Here the CDR3 DNA reads TGTGCCAGCAGATGGCTAGCGAAAGAGACCCAGTACTTC. Amino acids: CASRWLAKETQYF.

The V gene is TRBV6-6, the J gene TRBJ1-2, with a weak D call TRBD1 (5 bases). The germline V gene encodes CDR1 MNHNY and CDR2 SVGAGI (reference sequence). Trimming cost V 4 bases and J 6 bases, with 9 bases left between them. The CDR3 consists of 12 residues. Written as DNA, the CDR3 is TGTGCCAGCAGTTTGGACACGGATGGCTACACCTTC. Amino acids: CASSLDTDGYTF.

The rearrangement uses TRBV28 and TRBJ2-7, with D possibly TRBD2 on 6 matching bases. Trimming removed 2 bases at V and 5 bases at J, with 16 bases between. Germline loops: CDR1 MDHEN, CDR2 SYDVKM. The CDR3 has 15 residues. CDR3 coding DNA: TGTGCCAGCAGTTTAAGTCCGGGGGACTCAGACGAGCAGTACTTC. Translating gives CASSLSPGDSDEQYF.

The chain carries TRBV6-1 and TRBJ1-4; 8 nucleotides align to TRBD1. Germline V gene data show CDR1 as MNHNS and CDR2 as SASEGT. There are 15 residues in the CDR3. The trim removed 6 bases at V and 1 base at J, leaving 4 bases unmatched. The CDR3 DNA reads as TGTGCCAGCAGGGGCAGGGGGCGAACTAATGAAAAACTGTTTTTT. Protein product: CASRGRGRTNEKLFF.

This chain connects TRBV7-9 to TRBJ2-5, with D unresolved. The germline V and J ends were trimmed by 1 base and 5 bases, with 8 bases remaining between them. This CDR3 region has 13 residues. Germline V lookup: CDR1 SEHNR, CDR2 FQNEAQ (reference sequence). In DNA, the CDR3 is TGTGCCAGCAGCTTAGACTTAACCGAGACCCAGTACTTC. Translation gives CASSLDLTETQYF.

This clone showed up just once. The chain employs TRBV28 and TRBJ2-6, with a possible D match to TRBD1 (5 bases). CDR1 and CDR2 (germline): MDHEN, SYDVKM. The CDR3 spans 18 residues. The V end lost 3 bases, the J end lost 2 bases, and 17 bases lay between the germline ends. CDR3 bases: TGTGCCAGCAGTTTCAGACAGTCTAACTCCCCTGGGGCCAACGTCCTGACTTTC. Protein sequence: CASSFRQSNSPGANVLTF.

The chain couples TRBV9 to TRBJ1-2; 9 bases match TRBD1. This CDR3 contains 15 residues. With 1 base clipped from V and 7 bases from J, the junction kept 8 bases outside the gene matches. Germline assignment: CDR1 SGDLS and CDR2 YYNGEE. This CDR3 is CASSVNNRGQGGYTF. As DNA, the CDR3 is TGTGCCAGCAGCGTAAATAACAGGGGGCAGGGTGGCTACACCTTC. The full variable domain, with the rest looked up from reference TRBV9 and TRBJ1-2, is DSGVTQTPKHLITATGQRVTLRCSPRSGDLSVYWYQQSLDQGLQFLIQYYNGEERAKGNILERFSAQQFPDLHSELNLSSLELGDSALYFCASSVNNRGQGGYTFGSGTRLTVV.